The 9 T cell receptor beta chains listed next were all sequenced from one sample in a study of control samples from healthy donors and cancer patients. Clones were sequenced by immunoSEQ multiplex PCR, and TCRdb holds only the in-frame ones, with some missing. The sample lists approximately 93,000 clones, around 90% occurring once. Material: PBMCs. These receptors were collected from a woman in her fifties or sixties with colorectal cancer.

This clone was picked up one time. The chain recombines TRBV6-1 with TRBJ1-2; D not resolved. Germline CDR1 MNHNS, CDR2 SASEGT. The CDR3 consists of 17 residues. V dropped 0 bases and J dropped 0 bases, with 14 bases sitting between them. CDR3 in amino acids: CASSEAGRRLANYGYTF. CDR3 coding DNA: TGTGCCAGCAGTGAAGCCGGCCGTCGCCTCGCTAACTATGGCTACACCTTC.

The CDR3: CASSSQADSGNTIYF. The CDR3 nucleotides read TGTGCCAGTAGTTCTCAGGCTGACTCTGGAAACACCATATATTTT. V is TRBV19 and J is TRBJ1-3, with D unclear. With 5 bases removed from V and 0 bases from J, the gap between germline ends came to 11 bases. The CDR3 is made up of 15 amino acids. Germline V gene data show CDR1 as LNHDA and CDR2 as SQIVND (reference sequence).

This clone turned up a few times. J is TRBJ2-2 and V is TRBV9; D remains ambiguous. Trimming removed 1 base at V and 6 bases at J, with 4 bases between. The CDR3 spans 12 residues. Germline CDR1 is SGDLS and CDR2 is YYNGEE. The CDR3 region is CASSVNAGELFF. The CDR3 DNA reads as TGTGCCAGCAGCGTAAACGCCGGGGAGCTGTTTTTT.

CDR3 region: CASSSDSNNEQFF. For the CDR3, the DNA is TGTGCCAGCAGTTCTGACAGTAACAATGAGCAGTTCTTC. The chain combines TRBV6-4 with TRBJ2-1; the D gene is possibly TRBD1 (5 bases). Trimming cost V 5 bases and J 5 bases, with 10 bases left between them. The length of the CDR3 is 13 residues. Germline CDR1 reads MRHNA; CDR2 reads SNTAGT.

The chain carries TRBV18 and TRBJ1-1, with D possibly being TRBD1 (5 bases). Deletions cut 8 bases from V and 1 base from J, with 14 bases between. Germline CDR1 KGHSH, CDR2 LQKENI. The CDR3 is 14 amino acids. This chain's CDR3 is CASTPRDGNTEAFF. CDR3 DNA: TGTGCCAGCACCCCGAGGGACGGGAACACTGAAGCTTTCTTT.

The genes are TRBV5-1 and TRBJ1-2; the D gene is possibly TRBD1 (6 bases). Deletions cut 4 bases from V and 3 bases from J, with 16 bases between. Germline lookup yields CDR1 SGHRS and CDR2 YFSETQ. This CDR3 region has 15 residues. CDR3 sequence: CASSLRGESDYGYTF. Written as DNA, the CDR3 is TGCGCCAGCAGCCTAAGGGGGGAGTCGGACTATGGCTACACCTTC.

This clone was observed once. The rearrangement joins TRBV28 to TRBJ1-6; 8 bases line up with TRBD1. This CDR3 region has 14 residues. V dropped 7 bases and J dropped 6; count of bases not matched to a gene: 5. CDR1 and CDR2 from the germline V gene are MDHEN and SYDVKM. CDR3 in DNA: TGTGCCAGCACTCCCGACAGGGGTAATTCACCCCTCCACTTT. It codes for CASTPDRGNSPLHF.

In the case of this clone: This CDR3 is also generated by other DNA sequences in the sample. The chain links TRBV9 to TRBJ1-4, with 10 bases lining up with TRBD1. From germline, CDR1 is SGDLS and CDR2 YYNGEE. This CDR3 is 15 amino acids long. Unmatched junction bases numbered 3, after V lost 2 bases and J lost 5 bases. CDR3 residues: CASSVSGQGNEKLFF. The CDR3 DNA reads TGTGCCAGCAGCGTTTCGGGACAGGGGAATGAAAAACTGTTTTTT.

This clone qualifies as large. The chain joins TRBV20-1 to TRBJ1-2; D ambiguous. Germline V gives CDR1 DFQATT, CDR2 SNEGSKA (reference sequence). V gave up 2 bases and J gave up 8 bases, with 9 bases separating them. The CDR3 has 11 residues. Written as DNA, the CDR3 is TGCAGTGCTAGACAAGGCCGGGGCTACACCTTC. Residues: CSARQGRGYTF.